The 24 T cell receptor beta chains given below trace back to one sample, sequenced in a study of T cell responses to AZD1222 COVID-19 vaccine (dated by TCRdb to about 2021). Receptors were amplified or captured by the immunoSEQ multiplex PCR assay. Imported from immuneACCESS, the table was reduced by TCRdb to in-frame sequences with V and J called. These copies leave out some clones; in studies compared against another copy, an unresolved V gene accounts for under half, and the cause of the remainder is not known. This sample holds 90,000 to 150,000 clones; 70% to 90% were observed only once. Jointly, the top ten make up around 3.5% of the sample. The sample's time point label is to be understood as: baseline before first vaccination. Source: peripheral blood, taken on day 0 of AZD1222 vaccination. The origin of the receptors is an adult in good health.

The CDR3 DNA reads as TGTGCCACCAGCAGCAGTGAAGCCGGGTCTTCCTATAATTCACCCCTCCACTTT. Translation: CATSSSEAGSSYNSPLHF. J is TRBJ1-6 and V is TRBV15; D call uncertain. From germline, CDR1 is LNHNV and CDR2 YYDKDF (reference sequence). This CDR3 is built from 18 residues. Trimming removed 3 bases at V and 1 base at J, with 16 bases between.

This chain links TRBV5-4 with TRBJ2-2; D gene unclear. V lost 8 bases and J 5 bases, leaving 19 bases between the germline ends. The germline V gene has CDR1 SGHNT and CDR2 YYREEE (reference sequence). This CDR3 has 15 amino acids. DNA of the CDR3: TGTGCCAGTCGTCGCGACCCCTCGAGTACCGGGGAGCTGTTTTTT. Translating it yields CASRRDPSSTGELFF.

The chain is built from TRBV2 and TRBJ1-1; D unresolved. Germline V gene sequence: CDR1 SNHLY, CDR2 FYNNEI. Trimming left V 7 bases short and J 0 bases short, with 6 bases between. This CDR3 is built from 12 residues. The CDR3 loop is CASIALNTEAFF. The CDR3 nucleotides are TGTGCCAGCATCGCCCTGAACACTGAAGCTTTCTTT.

The DNA for the CDR3 is TGCGCCAGCAGCTTAACAGGGTCCACTGAAGCTTTCTTT. Translating it yields CASSLTGSTEAFF. The gene calls are TRBV5-1 and TRBJ1-1; D might be TRBD1 (6 bases). Germline V gene sequence: CDR1 SGHRS, CDR2 YFSETQ. Trimming cost V 2 bases and J 4 bases, with 9 bases left between them. The CDR3 totals 13 residues. The variable domain in full, completed from reference TRBV5-1 and TRBJ1-1, reads KAGVTQTPRYLIKTRGQQVTLSCSPISGHRSVSWYQQTPGQGLQFLFEYFSETQRNKGNFPGRFSGRQFSNSRSEMNVSTLELGDSALYLCASSLTGSTEAFFGQGTRLTVV.

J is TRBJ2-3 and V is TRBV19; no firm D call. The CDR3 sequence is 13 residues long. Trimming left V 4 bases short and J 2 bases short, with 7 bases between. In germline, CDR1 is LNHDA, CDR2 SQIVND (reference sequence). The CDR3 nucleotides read TGTGCCAGTAGTACGATTACCACAGATACGCAGTATTTT. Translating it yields CASSTITTDTQYF.

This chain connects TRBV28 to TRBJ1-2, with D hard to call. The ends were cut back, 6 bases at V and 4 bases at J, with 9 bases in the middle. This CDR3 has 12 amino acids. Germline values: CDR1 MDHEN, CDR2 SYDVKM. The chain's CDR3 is CASRDGTYGYTF. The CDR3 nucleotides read TGTGCCAGCAGAGACGGAACCTATGGCTACACCTTC.

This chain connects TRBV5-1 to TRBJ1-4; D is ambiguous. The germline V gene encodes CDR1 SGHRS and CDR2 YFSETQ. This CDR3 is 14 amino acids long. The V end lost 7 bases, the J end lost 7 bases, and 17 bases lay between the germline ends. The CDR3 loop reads CASSQDARSEKLFF. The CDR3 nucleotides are TGCGCCAGCTCCCAGGACGCTCGGAGTGAAAAACTGTTTTTT.

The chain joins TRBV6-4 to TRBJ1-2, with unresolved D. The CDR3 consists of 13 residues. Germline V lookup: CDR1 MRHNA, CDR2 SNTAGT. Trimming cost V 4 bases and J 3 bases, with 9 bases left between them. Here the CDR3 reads CASSAARDYGYTF. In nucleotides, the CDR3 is TGTGCCAGCAGTGCCGCGAGGGACTATGGCTACACCTTC.

The CDR3 is CASSQGAGGHSYNEQFF. Here the CDR3 DNA reads TGTGCCAGCAGCCAAGGAGCGGGGGGCCACTCCTACAATGAGCAGTTCTTC. V usage is TRBV4-2 and J usage is TRBJ2-1, with TRBD2 matching 9 bases. Unmatched junction bases numbered 4, after V lost 1 base and J lost 0 bases. In germline, CDR1 is LGHNA, CDR2 YNFKEQ. CDR3 size: 17 residues.

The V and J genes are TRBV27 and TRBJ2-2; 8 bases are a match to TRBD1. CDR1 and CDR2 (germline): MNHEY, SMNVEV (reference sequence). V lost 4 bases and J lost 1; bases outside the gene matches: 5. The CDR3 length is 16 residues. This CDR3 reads CASSSPGGWNTGELFF. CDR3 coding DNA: TGTGCCAGCAGTTCACCAGGGGGCTGGAACACCGGGGAGCTGTTTTTT.

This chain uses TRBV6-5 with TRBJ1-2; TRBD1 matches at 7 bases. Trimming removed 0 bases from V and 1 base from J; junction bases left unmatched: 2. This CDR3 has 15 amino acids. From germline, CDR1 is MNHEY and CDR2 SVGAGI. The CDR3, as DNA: TGTGCCAGCAGTTACTCGTCAGGGGGTAACTATGGCTACACCTTC. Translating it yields CASSYSSGGNYGYTF.

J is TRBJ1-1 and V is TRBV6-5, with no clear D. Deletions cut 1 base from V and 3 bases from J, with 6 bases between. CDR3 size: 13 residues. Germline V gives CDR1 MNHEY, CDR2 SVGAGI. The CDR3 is CASSYWEDTEAFF. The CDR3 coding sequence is TGTGCCAGCAGTTACTGGGAAGACACTGAAGCTTTCTTT.

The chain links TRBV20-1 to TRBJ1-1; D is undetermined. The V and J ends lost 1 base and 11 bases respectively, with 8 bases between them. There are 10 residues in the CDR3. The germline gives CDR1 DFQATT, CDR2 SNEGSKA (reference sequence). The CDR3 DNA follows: TGCAGTGCTAGAGCCCTAGCCGCTTTCTTT. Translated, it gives CSARALAAFF.

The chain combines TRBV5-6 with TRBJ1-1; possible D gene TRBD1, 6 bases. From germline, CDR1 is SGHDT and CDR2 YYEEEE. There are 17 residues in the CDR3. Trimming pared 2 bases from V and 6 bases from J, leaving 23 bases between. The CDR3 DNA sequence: TGTGCCAGCAGCTTCTTGACAGGCACGGTTGTGACGCCTGAAGCTTTCTTT. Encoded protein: CASSFLTGTVVTPEAFF.

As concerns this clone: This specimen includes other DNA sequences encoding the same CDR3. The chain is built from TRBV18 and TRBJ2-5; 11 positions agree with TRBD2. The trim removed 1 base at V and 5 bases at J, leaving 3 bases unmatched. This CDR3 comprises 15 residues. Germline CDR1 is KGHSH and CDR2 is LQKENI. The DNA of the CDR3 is TGTGCCAGCTCACCACTAGCGGGGGGGCGCGAGACCCAGTACTTC. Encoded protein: CASSPLAGGRETQYF.

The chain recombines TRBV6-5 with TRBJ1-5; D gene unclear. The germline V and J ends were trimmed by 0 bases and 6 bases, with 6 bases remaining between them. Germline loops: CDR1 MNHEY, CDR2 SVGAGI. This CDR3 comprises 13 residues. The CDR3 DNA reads TGTGCCAGCAGTTACTCAGGGTTTCAGCCCCAGCATTTT. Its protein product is CASSYSGFQPQHF.

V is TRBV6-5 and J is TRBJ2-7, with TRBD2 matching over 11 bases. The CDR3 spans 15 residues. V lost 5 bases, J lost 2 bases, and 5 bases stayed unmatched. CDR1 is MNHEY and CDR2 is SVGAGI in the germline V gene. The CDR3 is CASSRPSGGTYEQYF. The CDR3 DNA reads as TGTGCCAGCAGTCGTCCTAGCGGGGGGACCTACGAGCAGTACTTC.

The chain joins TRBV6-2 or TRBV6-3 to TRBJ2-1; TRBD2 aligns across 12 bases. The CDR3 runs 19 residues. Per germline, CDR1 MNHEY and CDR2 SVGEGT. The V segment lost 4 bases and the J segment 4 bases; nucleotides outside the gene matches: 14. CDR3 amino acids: CASSLRASGGALRYNEQFF. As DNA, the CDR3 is TGTGCCAGCAGTTTGAGGGCTAGCGGGGGGGCCCTCCGGTACAATGAGCAGTTCTTC.

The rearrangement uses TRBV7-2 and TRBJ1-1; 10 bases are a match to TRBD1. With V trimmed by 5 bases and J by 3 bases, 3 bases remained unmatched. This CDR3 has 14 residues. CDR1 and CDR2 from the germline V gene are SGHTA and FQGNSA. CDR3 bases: TGTGCCAGCAGCCGGACAGGGGGTTACACTGAAGCTTTCTTT. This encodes CASSRTGGYTEAFF. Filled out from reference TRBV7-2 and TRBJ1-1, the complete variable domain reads GAGVSQSPSNKVTEKGKDVELRCDPISGHTALYWYRQSLGQGLEFLIYFQGNSAPDKSGLPSDRFSAERTGGSVSTLTIQRTQQEDSAVYLCASSRTGGYTEAFFGQGTRLTVV.

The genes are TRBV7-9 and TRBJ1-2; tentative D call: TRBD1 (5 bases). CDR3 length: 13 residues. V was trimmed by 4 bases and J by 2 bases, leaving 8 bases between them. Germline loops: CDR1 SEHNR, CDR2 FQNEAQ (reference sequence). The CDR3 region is CASSSDTNYGYTF. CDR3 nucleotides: TGTGCCAGCAGCTCGGACACGAACTATGGCTACACCTTC.

The CDR3 loop is CASSPKGTTNTGELFF. DNA of the CDR3: TGTGCCAGCAGCCCCAAAGGGACCACGAACACCGGGGAGCTGTTTTTT. The V gene is TRBV7-3, the J gene TRBJ2-2; D tentatively reads TRBD1 or TRBD2 (5 bases each). Germline CDR1 reads SGHTA; CDR2 reads FQGTGA. This CDR3 comprises 16 residues. V shed 5 bases and J shed 0 bases, with 13 bases lying between them.

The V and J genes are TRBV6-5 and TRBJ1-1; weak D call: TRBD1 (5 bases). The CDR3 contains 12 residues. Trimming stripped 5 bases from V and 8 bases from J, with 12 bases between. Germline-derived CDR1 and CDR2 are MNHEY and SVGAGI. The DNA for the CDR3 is TGTGCCAGCAGTCGGGGGGGGTGGGAAGCTTTCTTT. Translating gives CASSRGGWEAFF.

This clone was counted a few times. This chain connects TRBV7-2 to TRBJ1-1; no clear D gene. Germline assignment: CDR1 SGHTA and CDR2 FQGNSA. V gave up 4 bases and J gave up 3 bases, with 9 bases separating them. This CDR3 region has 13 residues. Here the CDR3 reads CASSYLKDTEAFF. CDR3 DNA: TGTGCCAGCAGCTATCTTAAGGACACTGAAGCTTTCTTT.

The CDR3 nucleotides are TGTGCCAGCTCACCTCTCGTTGGACAGGGTGAAACTGAAGCTTTCTTT. Amino acids: CASSPLVGQGETEAFF. The chain employs TRBV18 and TRBJ1-1; TRBD1 matches 8 bases. CDR3 size: 16 residues. Looked up from germline, CDR1 is KGHSH and CDR2 is LQKENI. The ends lost 3 bases at V and 5 bases at J; junction bases unmatched: 11.